This is a list of T cell receptor beta chains from one sample in a study of CD8 T cells in ankylosing spondylitis. TCRdb re-derived calls from the 5' RACE reads in MiXCR, one entry per CDR3 protein. The repertoire holds roughly 700,000 distinct CDR3 sequences, with around a fifth as singletons. The sample was blood, either unsorted or a sorted T cell fraction (not recorded which). The origin of the receptors is a male donor with ankylosing spondylitis. CDR3s include the opening cysteine and the closing phenylalanine or tryptophan. D genes are given only for firm matches. Expanded clones get a size class; other rows say once, few or many, or leave the size out.

v_call	j_call	clone_size	d_call	cdr3_nt	cdr3_aa
TRBV6-4	TRBJ2-5	NA	NA	TGTGCCAGCAGTGTCGTCCGGCCGTACCCTGAGACCCAGTACTTC	CASSVVRPYPETQYF
TRBV28	TRBJ2-1	many	TRBD2	TGTGCCAGCAGCCCTAGCGGGAGGGAGAATGAGCAGTTCTTC	CASSPSGRENEQFF
TRBV20-1	TRBJ1-3	few	NA	TGCAGTGCTAGTGAGGGGGGTTCCAATTCTGGAAACACCATATATTTT	CSASEGGSNSGNTIYF
TRBV10-3	TRBJ1-1	NA	NA	TGTGCCATCAGTGAGGGGAGTCGATGGGTGCCTTTCTTT	CAISEGSRWVPFF
TRBV20-1	TRBJ1-2	few	TRBD1	TGCAGTGCTGGCGGCTTCCCGGGACAGCGTAATAACTATGGCTACACCTTC	CSAGGFPGQRNNYGYTF
TRBV29-1	TRBJ1-4	few	NA	TGCAGCGTCACGGGACTCCAACAAGGTGAAAAACTGTTTTTT	CSVTGLQQGEKLFF
TRBV27	TRBJ2-7	few	NA	TGTGCCAGCAGTTCGTCGGGGTGGGGCCCCTCCTACGAGCAGTACTTC	CASSSSGWGPSYEQYF
TRBV7-9	TRBJ1-1	few	NA	TGTGCCAGCAGCCCTAGGACCGCACCCATGAACACTGAAGCTTTCTTT	CASSPRTAPMNTEAFF
TRBV4-1	TRBJ1-3	few	NA	TGCGCCAGCAGCCAAGAGCAGTTCTCTGGAAACACCATATATTTT	CASSQEQFSGNTIYF
TRBV14	TRBJ1-4	few	NA	TGTGCCAGCAGCCAAGTAGACAATGAAAAACTGTTTTTT	CASSQVDNEKLFF
TRBV4-1	TRBJ1-4	NA	NA	TGCGCCAGCAGCCTTTCACAGGCGGAGAATGAAAAACTGTTTTTT	CASSLSQAENEKLFF
TRBV12-3/TRBV12-4	TRBJ2-3	few	TRBD2	TGTGCCAGCAGGAGGGGACTACTCACAGATACGCAGTATTTT	CASRRGLLTDTQYF
TRBV29-1	TRBJ2-7	few	TRBD2	TGCAGCGTAATCCCTTGGACTAGCGGGTACGAGCAGTACTTC	CSVIPWTSGYEQYF
TRBV12-3/TRBV12-4	TRBJ2-7	few	NA	TGTGCCAGCAGTTTACAAAACCGACAGGGAGGGCAGTACTTC	CASSLQNRQGGQYF
TRBV10-3	TRBJ1-2	NA	NA	TGTGCCATCAGTGAGAGCCTGGGAGCTAACTATGGCTACACCTTC	CAISESLGANYGYTF
TRBV20-1	TRBJ1-1	NA	NA	TGCAGTGCTAGATGGGCGGGGATTCGTGAAGCTTTCTTT	CSARWAGIREAFF
TRBV29-1	TRBJ2-4	NA	NA	TGCAGCGTTGTACTTCGCCTCCAAAACATTCAGTACTTC	CSVVLRLQNIQYF
TRBV5-1	TRBJ2-1	NA	TRBD2	TGCGCCAGCAACGAGCGGGGGGGCGTCGACAATGAGCAGTTCTTC	CASNERGGVDNEQFF
TRBV7-2	TRBJ2-1	few	NA	TGTGCCAGCAGCCCCTTGGGGGGAGAAGTCGACAATGAGCAGTTCTTC	CASSPLGGEVDNEQFF
TRBV3-1	TRBJ2-3	NA	NA	TGTGCCAGCAGCCCGGGCCTGGAGGTTGCAGATACGCAGTATTTT	CASSPGLEVADTQYF
TRBV4-1	TRBJ1-4	NA	NA	TGCGCCAGCAGCCAAGAAAGGAGGGCAGGGAGAGAAAAACTGTTTTTT	CASSQERRAGREKLFF
TRBV5-1	TRBJ1-6	NA	NA	TGCGCCAGCAGCTCCCTTATCTCGGGTTCACCCCTCCACTTT	CASSSLISGSPLHF
TRBV10-3	TRBJ1-5	once	NA	TGTGCCATCAGTCCCCGTGGGGATGGCAATCAGCCCCAGCATTTT	CAISPRGDGNQPQHF
TRBV7-9	TRBJ2-7	NA	TRBD2	TGTGCCAGCAGCTCTCTGGTAGCGGGGGCACAAAACTTC	CASSSLVAGAQNF
TRBV5-6	TRBJ1-6	NA	NA	TGTGCCAGCAGCTTAGGTTCCCGGACACCCCTCCACTTT	CASSLGSRTPLHF
TRBV5-6	TRBJ2-7	NA	NA	TGTGCCAGCAGCTCGGCGGGATTCTCCTACGAGCAGTACTTC	CASSSAGFSYEQYF
TRBV6-5	TRBJ1-1	many	NA	TGTGCCAGCAGCCGGGGGGACACTGAAGCTTTCTTT	CASSRGDTEAFF
TRBV5-1	TRBJ2-3	NA	TRBD1	TGCGCCAGCAGCTTGGCCCTGACGGCAGGGGGACGCACAGATACGCAGTATTTT	CASSLALTAGGRTDTQYF
TRBV7-9	TRBJ2-7	once	NA	TGTGCCAGCAGCCCCAATCGAGCCCAGCTGTACTTC	CASSPNRAQLYF
TRBV5-5	TRBJ2-6	few	TRBD1	TGTGCCAGCAGCCCGGACAGGCTGGAGGCCAACGTCCTGACTTTC	CASSPDRLEANVLTF
TRBV3-1	TRBJ1-1	few	NA	TGTGCCAGCAGCCAAAAACCGAACTTGGGTGGCACTGAAGCTTTCTTT	CASSQKPNLGGTEAFF
TRBV12-3/TRBV12-4	TRBJ1-2	NA	TRBD1	TGTGCCAGCAGCCGAACGATGGGGACAGACTTCTATGGCTACACCTTC	CASSRTMGTDFYGYTF
TRBV6-1	TRBJ1-1	NA	NA	TGTGCCAGCAGATTGATGGGTGCTCGCACTGAAGCTTTCTTT	CASRLMGARTEAFF
TRBV5-1	TRBJ1-2	few	TRBD1	TGCGCCAGCAGCTTGGCCGGGACAGGGAATACGCTCGGCTACACCTTC	CASSLAGTGNTLGYTF
TRBV20-1	TRBJ2-1	few	NA	TGCAGTGCTAGCCACCTGGATGAGCAGTTCTTC	CSASHLDEQFF
TRBV29-1	TRBJ2-1	few	NA	TGCAGCGCACCACAGGGTAATGAGCAGTTCTTC	CSAPQGNEQFF
TRBV6-5	TRBJ2-7	NA	TRBD2	TGTGCCAGCAGTTACTGGGAACTAGCGGGGGGGTTGGGGGAGCAGTACTTC	CASSYWELAGGLGEQYF
TRBV12-3/TRBV12-4	TRBJ2-5	NA	NA	TGTGCCAGCAGTTTAGGGGCGCTCGAAGAGACCCAGTACTTC	CASSLGALEETQYF
TRBV18	TRBJ2-3	NA	NA	TGTGCCACCGCGGTGGCCACAGATACGCAGTATTTT	CATAVATDTQYF
TRBV28	TRBJ2-2	NA	NA	TGTGCCAGCAGTTTTGGGTGGGGGACCGGGGAGCTGTTTTTT	CASSFGWGTGELFF
TRBV6-2/TRBV6-3	TRBJ2-1	NA	NA	TGTGCCAGCAGTTACTCGGCCAATGAGCAGTTCTTC	CASSYSANEQFF
TRBV5-1	TRBJ1-1	NA	TRBD1	TGCGCCAGCAGCTTGGGCCTTACAGGGGACAACACTGAAGCTTTCTTT	CASSLGLTGDNTEAFF
TRBV9	TRBJ2-1	NA	TRBD2	TGTGCCAGCAGCGCCCCCGGGACTAGCGATTACAATGAGCAGTTCTTC	CASSAPGTSDYNEQFF
TRBV14	TRBJ2-5	NA	NA	TGTGCCAGCAGCCGAAACCTCCAAGAGACCCAGTACTTC	CASSRNLQETQYF
TRBV5-6	TRBJ2-6	NA	NA	TGTGCCAGCAGCTTGGGCCTCGGACCCTCTGGGGCCAACGTCCTGACTTTC	CASSLGLGPSGANVLTF
TRBV7-2	TRBJ2-1	NA	NA	TGTGCCAGCAGCTCCGAGTGGAATGAGCAGTTCTTC	CASSSEWNEQFF
TRBV29-1	TRBJ2-1	NA	NA	TGCAGCGTAGGACTAGGGGGTGAGCAGTTCTTC	CSVGLGGEQFF